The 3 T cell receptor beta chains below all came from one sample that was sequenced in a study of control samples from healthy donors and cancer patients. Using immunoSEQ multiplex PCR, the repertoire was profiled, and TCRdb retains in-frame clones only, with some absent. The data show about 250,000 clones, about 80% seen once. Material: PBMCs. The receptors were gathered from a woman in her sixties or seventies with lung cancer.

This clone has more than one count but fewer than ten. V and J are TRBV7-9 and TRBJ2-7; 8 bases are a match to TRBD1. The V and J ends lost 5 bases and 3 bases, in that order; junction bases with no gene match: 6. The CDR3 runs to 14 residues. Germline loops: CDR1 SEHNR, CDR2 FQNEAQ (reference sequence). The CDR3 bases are TGTGCCAGCAGCGCTAGTGGGACAGGCTACGAGCAGTACTTC. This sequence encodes CASSASGTGYEQYF.

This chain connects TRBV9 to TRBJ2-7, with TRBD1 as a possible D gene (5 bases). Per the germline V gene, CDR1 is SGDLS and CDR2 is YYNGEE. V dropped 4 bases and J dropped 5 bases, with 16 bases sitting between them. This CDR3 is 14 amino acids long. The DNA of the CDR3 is TGTGCCAGCAGCTTTGGACATGGTGGGGACGAGCAGTACTTC. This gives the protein CASSFGHGGDEQYF. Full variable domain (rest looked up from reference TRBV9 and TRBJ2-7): DSGVTQTPKHLITATGQRVTLRCSPRSGDLSVYWYQQSLDQGLQFLIQYYNGEERAKGNILERFSAQQFPDLHSELNLSSLELGDSALYFCASSFGHGGDEQYFGPGTRLTVT.

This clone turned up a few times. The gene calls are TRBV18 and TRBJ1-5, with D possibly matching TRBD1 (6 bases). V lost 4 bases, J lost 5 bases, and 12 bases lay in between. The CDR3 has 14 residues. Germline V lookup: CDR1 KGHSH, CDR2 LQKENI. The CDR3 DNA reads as TGTGCCAGCTCACTCGGGACACATGATCAGCCCCAGCATTTT. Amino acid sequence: CASSLGTHDQPQHF. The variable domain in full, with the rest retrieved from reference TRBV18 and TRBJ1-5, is NAGVMQNPRHLVRRRGQEARLRCSPMKGHSHVYWYRQLPEEGLKFMVYLQKENIIDESGMPKERFSAEFPKEGPSILRIQQVVRGDSAAYFCASSLGTHDQPQHFGDGTRLSIL.